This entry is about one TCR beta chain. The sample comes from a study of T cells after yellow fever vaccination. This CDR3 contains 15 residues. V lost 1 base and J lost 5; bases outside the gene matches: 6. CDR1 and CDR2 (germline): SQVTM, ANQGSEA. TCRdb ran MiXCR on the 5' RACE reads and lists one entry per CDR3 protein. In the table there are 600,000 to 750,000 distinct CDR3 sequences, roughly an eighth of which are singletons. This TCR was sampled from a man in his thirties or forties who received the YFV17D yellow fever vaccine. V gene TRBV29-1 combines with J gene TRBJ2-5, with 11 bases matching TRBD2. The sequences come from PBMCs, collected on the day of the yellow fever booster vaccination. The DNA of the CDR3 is TGCAGCGTTGAAGGGGCTAGCGGGAGGTTGGAGACCCAGTACTTC. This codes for CSVEGASGRLETQYF. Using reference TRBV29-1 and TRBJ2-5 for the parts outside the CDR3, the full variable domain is SAVISQKPSRDICQRGTSLTIQCQVDSQVTMMFWYRQQPGQSLTLIATANQGSEATYESGFVIDKFPISRPNLTFSTLTVSNMSPEDSSIYLCSVEGASGRLETQYFGPGTRLLVL.